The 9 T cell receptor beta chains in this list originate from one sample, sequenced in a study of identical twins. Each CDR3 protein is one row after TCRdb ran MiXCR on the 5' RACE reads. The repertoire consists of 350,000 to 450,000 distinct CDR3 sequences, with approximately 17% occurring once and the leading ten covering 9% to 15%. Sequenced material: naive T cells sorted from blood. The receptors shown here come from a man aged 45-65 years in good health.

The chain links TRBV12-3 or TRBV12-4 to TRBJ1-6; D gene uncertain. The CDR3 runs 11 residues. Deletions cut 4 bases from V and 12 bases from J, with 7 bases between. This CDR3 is CASSSTLPLHF. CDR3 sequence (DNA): TGTGCCAGCAGTTCCACTTTACCCCTCCACTTT.

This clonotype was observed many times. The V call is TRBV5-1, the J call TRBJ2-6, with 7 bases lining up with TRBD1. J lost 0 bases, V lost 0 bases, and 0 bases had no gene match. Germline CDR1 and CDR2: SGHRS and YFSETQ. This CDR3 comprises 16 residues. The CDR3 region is CASSLAGGSGANVLTF. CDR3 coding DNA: TGCGCCAGCAGCTTGGCAGGGGGCTCTGGGGCCAACGTCCTGACTTTC.

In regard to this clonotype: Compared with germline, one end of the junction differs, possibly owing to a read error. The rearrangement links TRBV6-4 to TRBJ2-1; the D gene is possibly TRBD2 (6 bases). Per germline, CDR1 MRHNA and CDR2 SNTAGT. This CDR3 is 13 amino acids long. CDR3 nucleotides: TGTGCCAGTAGTGTGGTGGAGGGTAATGAGCAGTTCTTC. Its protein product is CASSVVEGNEQFF.

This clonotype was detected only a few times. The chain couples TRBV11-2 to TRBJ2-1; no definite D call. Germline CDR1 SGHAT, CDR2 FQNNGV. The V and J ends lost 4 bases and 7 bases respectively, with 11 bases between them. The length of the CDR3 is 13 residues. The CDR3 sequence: CASSSQRLNEQFF. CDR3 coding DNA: TGTGCCAGCAGCTCCCAGCGTTTGAATGAGCAGTTCTTC.

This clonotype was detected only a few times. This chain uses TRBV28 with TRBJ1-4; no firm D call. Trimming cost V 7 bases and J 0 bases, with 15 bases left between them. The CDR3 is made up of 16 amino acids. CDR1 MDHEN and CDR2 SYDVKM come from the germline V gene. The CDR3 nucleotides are TGTGCCAGCACCGCCGGGGTTCACGCAACTAATGAAAAACTGTTTTTT. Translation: CASTAGVHATNEKLFF.

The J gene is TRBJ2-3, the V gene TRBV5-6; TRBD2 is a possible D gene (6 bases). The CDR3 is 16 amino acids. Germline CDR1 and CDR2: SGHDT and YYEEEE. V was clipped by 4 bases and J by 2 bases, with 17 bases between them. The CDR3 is CASSGLPGGPTDTQYF. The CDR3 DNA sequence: TGTGCCAGCAGCGGCCTTCCCGGGGGTCCCACAGATACGCAGTATTTT.

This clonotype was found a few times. CDR3 sequence: CSVAGTQYNEQFF. The CDR3 DNA reads as TGCAGCGTTGCTGGGACCCAATACAATGAGCAGTTCTTC. The genes are TRBV29-1 and TRBJ2-1; TRBD1 or TRBD2 may be the D gene (5 bases each). This CDR3 comprises 13 residues. V lost 4 bases, J lost 4 bases, and 11 bases lay in between. Looked up from germline, CDR1 is SQVTM and CDR2 is ANQGSEA.

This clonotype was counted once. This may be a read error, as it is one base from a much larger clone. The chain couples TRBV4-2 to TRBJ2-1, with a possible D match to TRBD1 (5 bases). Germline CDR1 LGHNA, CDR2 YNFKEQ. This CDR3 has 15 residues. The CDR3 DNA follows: TGTGCCTGCAGCCAAGCCGACAGCTCCTACAATGAGCAGTTCTTC. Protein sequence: CACSQADSSYNEQFF.

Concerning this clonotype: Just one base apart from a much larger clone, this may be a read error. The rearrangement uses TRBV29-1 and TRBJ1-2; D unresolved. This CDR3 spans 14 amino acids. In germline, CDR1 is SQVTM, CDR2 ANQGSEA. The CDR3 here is CSVERVTDTGGYPF. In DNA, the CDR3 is TGCAGCGTTGAACGCGTGACGGATACTGGTGGCTACCCCTTC.